This TCR beta chain was sequenced in a study of chemoradiotherapy in HPV16-positive cancers. The CDR3 has 17 amino acids. The J segment lost 8 bases and the V segment lost 0 bases, leaving 10 bases of the junction unmatched. Germline CDR1 and CDR2: MGHRA and YSYEKL. Sequenced by immunoSEQ multiplex PCR; TCRdb stores in-frame clones only, minus some. The table records about 5,900 clones, approximately 80% of them present only once. The source is a human donor with HPV-associated anogenital cancer. The V gene is TRBV4-1, the J gene TRBJ2-1; 10 nucleotides line up with TRBD2. Sequencing was performed on tumor tissue, taken from a patient who underwent chemoradiotherapy. The CDR3 here is CASSQDKASGGAYEQFF. In DNA, the CDR3 is TGCGCCAGCAGCCAAGATAAGGCGAGCGGGGGGGCCTATGAGCAGTTCTTC.